The clone carrying this TCR beta chain showed up just a few times. What it binds is not known. The PCR had 60 Vbeta and 13 Jbeta primers. The assay was immunoSEQ multiplex PCR, and TCRdb's table has in-frame clones only and misses some. Altogether under 150,000 clones are present, more than 75% being singletons, with the ten largest covering around 6.6%. The entry originates in a study of cytomegalovirus exposure and HLA in healthy donors. Findings and caveats of the study: Reportedly, fewer N-insertions than the roughly 700-donor mean appeared in an Asian-associated ancestry cluster in a later analysis. Later analysis demonstrated an association between a missense DCLRE1C variant and TCR beta V- and J-gene trimming.

This CDR3 has 15 residues. V trimming: 8 bases; J trimming: 6 bases; junction bases outside the gene matches: 10. Looked up from germline, CDR1 is SNHLY and CDR2 is FYNNEI. The sequence was collected from a woman between 35 and 50 years old in good health and CMV-seropositive. The sequenced material came from PBMCs. This chain uses TRBV2 with TRBJ2-2; 9 bases agree with TRBD1. CDR3 region: CASDRDRASSGELFF. DNA of the CDR3: TGTGCCAGCGACAGGGACAGGGCCAGTTCCGGGGAGCTGTTTTTT.